This T cell receptor beta chain was observed in a study of T cell changes during pregnancy in multiple sclerosis. The repertoire was sequenced with immunoSEQ multiplex PCR; TCRdb's copy has only in-frame clones and lacks some. The sample shows tens of thousands of clones, 92% of them seen only once. This clonotype was obtained from a female donor in good health, enrolled as a control in a pregnancy study. The sample consisted of CD4+ T cells from peripheral blood mononuclear cells, taken in the second trimester of pregnancy.

The CDR3 DNA is TGTGCCAGCAGTTACTCGGGGTGGGGGGGCTATGGCTACACCTTC. This gives the protein CASSYSGWGGYGYTF. The chain carries TRBV6-5 and TRBJ1-2; possible D gene TRBD1, 5 bases. The CDR3 contains 15 residues. V lost 0 bases and J lost 4, with 12 bases in between. The germline V gene encodes CDR1 MNHEY and CDR2 SVGAGI.